This passage covers 18 T cell receptor beta chains from one sample sequenced in a study of shared clonotypes between healthy human individuals. The protocol was immunoSEQ multiplex PCR, while the TCRdb copy is restricted to in-frame clones and leaves out a portion. The repertoire includes approximately 470,000 clones, approximately 84% of them detected once, and roughly 13% sits in the top ten. Sequenced: PBMCs. These receptors came from a woman in her thirties or forties in good health. Some clones in this sample may be carry-over from other donors' samples.

This chain joins TRBV19 and TRBJ2-1; 7 nucleotides align to TRBD1. Trimming took 5 bases from V and 9 from J; bases not matched to a gene: 13. Per germline, CDR1 LNHDA and CDR2 SQIVND (reference sequence). The CDR3 runs 15 residues. CDR3 DNA sequence: TGTGCCAGTAGTGTAACCGGGACAGAGAGCGCTGAGCAGTTCTTC. As protein: CASSVTGTESAEQFF.

Concerning this clone: A far more abundant clone sits one base away, making this likely a read error. The genes are TRBV4-3 and TRBJ1-1; D unclear. Germline CDR1 reads LGHNA; CDR2 reads YSLEER. The CDR3 contains 14 residues. CDR3 protein: CASSQRTSSTEALF. The CDR3 nucleotides read TGCGCCAGCAGCCAACGTACGTCGAGCACTGAAGCTCTCTTT.

V gene TRBV5-1 combines with J gene TRBJ2-2; 9 bases line up with TRBD1. The CDR3 has 17 residues. Trimming took 2 bases from V and 2 from J; bases not matched to a gene: 7. CDR1 SGHRS and CDR2 YFSETQ come from the germline V gene. Here the CDR3 DNA reads TGCGCCAGCAGCTTCCTACCGGGACAGGGAAACACCGGGGAGCTGTTTTTT. Protein: CASSFLPGQGNTGELFF.

V usage is TRBV6-5 and J usage is TRBJ2-7; D ambiguous. Germline CDR1 is MNHEY and CDR2 is SVGAGI. The CDR3 extends over 12 amino acids. V was trimmed by 6 bases and J by 2 bases, leaving 8 bases between them. CDR3 coding DNA: TGTGCCAGCAGCGGATTCCCCTACGAGCAGTACTTC. Residues: CASSGFPYEQYF.

This clone was observed at least ten times. The rearrangement uses TRBV5-1 and TRBJ1-1; 7 nucleotides match TRBD1. V shed 7 bases, J shed 5 bases, and the junction held 11 bases outside the gene matches. The CDR3 is made up of 14 amino acids. CDR1 and CDR2 from the germline V gene are SGHRS and YFSETQ. CDR3 bases: TGCGCCAGCCTGTCGGAGGGGGCAAGGACTGAAGCTTTCTTT. It is translated as CASLSEGARTEAFF.

The chain has TRBV27 and TRBJ2-3, with D tentatively TRBD1 (5 bases). The CDR3 has 15 residues. V lost 1 base and J lost 0, with 8 bases in between. The germline V gene has CDR1 MNHEY and CDR2 SMNVEV (reference sequence). This CDR3 reads CASSLYQGSTDTQYF. The CDR3 DNA reads as TGTGCCAGCAGTTTATATCAGGGTAGCACAGATACGCAGTATTTT.

Concerning this clone: This may be a read error: a much more frequent sequence differs by one nucleotide. This sample also contains other DNA sequences that code for the same CDR3. This chain links TRBV27 with TRBJ2-1; TRBD2 might be the D (6 bases). The V gene lost 3 bases and the J gene lost 0 bases, with 6 bases spanning the gap. Germline lookup yields CDR1 MNHEY and CDR2 SMNVEV (reference sequence). This CDR3 spans 14 amino acids. The CDR3 region is CASSFGGSYNEQFF. Here the CDR3 DNA reads TGTGCCAGCAGTTTCGGGGGCTCCTACAATGAGCAGTTCTTC.

The V call is TRBV18, the J call TRBJ2-5, with D tentatively TRBD1 (6 bases). This CDR3 has 14 amino acids. Trimming stripped 3 bases from V and 4 bases from J, with 12 bases between. Per the germline V gene, CDR1 is KGHSH and CDR2 is LQKENI. The CDR3 sequence is CASSPYRATETQYF. DNA of the CDR3: TGTGCCAGCTCACCCTACAGGGCCACAGAGACCCAGTACTTC.

In this sample, this clone turned up a few times. A far larger clone lies a single base away; this is likely a read error. V is TRBV5-4 and J is TRBJ2-5; D assignment may be TRBD1 or TRBD2 (5 bases each). V shed 3 bases and J shed 2 bases, with 11 bases lying between them. CDR1 and CDR2 from the germline V gene are SGHNT and YYREEE (reference sequence). The CDR3 loop spans 14 amino acids. DNA for the CDR3: TGTGCCAGCAGCTGGCAGGGAGAACAAGAGACCCAGTACTTC. Residues: CASSWQGEQETQYF.

The chain joins TRBV30 to TRBJ1-3; tentatively, D is TRBD1 (6 bases). The germline CDR1 and CDR2 sequences are GTSNPN and SVGIG (reference sequence). This CDR3 region has 14 residues. V lost 5 bases to trimming and J lost 0 bases, with 11 bases between them. The CDR3 here is CAWAGTSSGNTIYF. The DNA for the CDR3 is TGTGCCTGGGCCGGGACATCCTCTGGAAACACCATATATTTT.

With regard to this clone: In the same sample, other DNA sequences code for this CDR3. The chain links TRBV9 to TRBJ2-7; 8 bases fit TRBD2. The CDR3 runs to 16 residues. The germline V gene has CDR1 SGDLS and CDR2 YYNGEE. Unmatched junction bases numbered 7, after V lost 0 bases and J lost 2 bases. CDR3 in DNA: TGTGCCAGCAGCGTAGCGGGTCTAGCGGGTCCCTACGAGCAGTACTTC. Amino acids: CASSVAGLAGPYEQYF.

With respect to this clone: This may be a read error, as it is one base from a much larger clone. The rearrangement links TRBV9 to TRBJ2-1, with D perhaps matching TRBD1 (6 bases). CDR1 is SGDLS and CDR2 is YYNGEE in the germline V gene. Trimming took 7 bases from V and 6 from J, leaving 20 bases between them. The CDR3 runs 15 residues. In nucleotides, the CDR3 is TGTGCCAGCGGCTCGGGGACAAAGCGCCTCAATGAGCAGTTCTTC. Residues: CASGSGTKRLNEQFF.

The genes are TRBV6-5 and TRBJ2-7; the D gene could be TRBD1 or TRBD2 (5 bases each). The germline V and J ends were trimmed by 6 bases and 6 bases, with 12 bases remaining between them. CDR1 MNHEY and CDR2 SVGAGI come from the germline V gene. The CDR3 extends over 12 amino acids. CDR3 amino acids: CASRGVGGEQYF. DNA for the CDR3: TGTGCCAGCAGGGGGGTTGGCGGCGAGCAGTACTTC.

The chain links TRBV19 to TRBJ2-3; D might be TRBD2 (6 bases). CDR1 and CDR2 (germline): LNHDA, SQIVND (reference sequence). Deletions cut 4 bases from V and 1 base from J, with 18 bases between. CDR3 length equals 17 residues. The CDR3 reads CASSTGRLGRRTDTQYF. In DNA, the CDR3 is TGTGCCAGTAGTACGGGGAGGTTAGGACGACGCACAGATACGCAGTATTTT.

The gene calls are TRBV7-8 and TRBJ2-3; D possibly corresponds to TRBD1 (7 bases). From germline, CDR1 is SGHVS and CDR2 FQNEAQ. The V end lost 4 bases, the J end lost 2 bases, and 13 bases lay between the germline ends. The CDR3 covers 15 residues. The DNA for the CDR3 is TGTGCCAGCAGCTACGCGGGACAGCTCACAGATACGCAGTATTTT. It codes for CASSYAGQLTDTQYF.

This chain connects TRBV15 to TRBJ1-4; D gene uncertain. The V and J ends lost 3 bases and 7 bases respectively, with 21 bases between them. The CDR3 covers 17 residues. Germline V gene lookup returns CDR1 LNHNV and CDR2 YYDKDF (reference sequence). CDR3 sequence: CATSRTGRSTASEKLFF. DNA for the CDR3: TGTGCCACCAGCAGGACTGGAAGGAGTACTGCGAGTGAAAAACTGTTTTTT.

Points on this clone: One base separates it from a far larger clone, so it is likely a read error. The rearrangement uses TRBV15 and TRBJ1-2; perhaps TRBD1 as D (5 bases). The CDR3 totals 16 residues. Germline-derived CDR1 and CDR2 are LNHNV and YYDKDF (reference sequence). CDR3 region: CAASREGVTTNYGYTF. The DNA for the CDR3 is TGTGCCGCCAGCAGAGAAGGGGTGACAACTAACTATGGCTACACCTTC.

This chain links TRBV28 with TRBJ2-5; 12 bases agree with TRBD2. V dropped 8 bases and J dropped 5; count of bases not matched to a gene: 18. This CDR3 has 18 residues. The germline V gene has CDR1 MDHEN and CDR2 SYDVKM. This CDR3 reads CASGWLGVGLAGEETQYF. The CDR3 DNA follows: TGTGCCAGCGGATGGCTAGGGGTGGGACTAGCGGGTGAGGAGACCCAGTACTTC.